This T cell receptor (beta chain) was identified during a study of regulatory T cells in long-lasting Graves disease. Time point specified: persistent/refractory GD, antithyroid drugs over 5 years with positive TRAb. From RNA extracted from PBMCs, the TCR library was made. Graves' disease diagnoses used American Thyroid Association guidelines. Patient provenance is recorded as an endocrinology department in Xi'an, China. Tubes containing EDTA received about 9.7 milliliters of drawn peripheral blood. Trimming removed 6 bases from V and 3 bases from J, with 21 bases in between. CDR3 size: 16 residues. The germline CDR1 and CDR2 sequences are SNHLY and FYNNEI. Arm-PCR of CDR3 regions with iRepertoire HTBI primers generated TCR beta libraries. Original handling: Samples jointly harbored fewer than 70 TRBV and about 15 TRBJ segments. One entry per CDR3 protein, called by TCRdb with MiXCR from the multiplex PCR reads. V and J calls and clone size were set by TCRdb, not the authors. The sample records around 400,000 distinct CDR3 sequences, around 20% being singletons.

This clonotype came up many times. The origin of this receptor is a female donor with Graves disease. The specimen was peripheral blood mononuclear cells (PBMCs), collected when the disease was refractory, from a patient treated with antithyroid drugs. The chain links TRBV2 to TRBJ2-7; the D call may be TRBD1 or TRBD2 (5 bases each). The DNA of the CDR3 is TGTGCCAGCAGCGAAAGGGACCCTGGTTATATCTACGAGCAGTACTTC. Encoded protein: CASSERDPGYIYEQYF.